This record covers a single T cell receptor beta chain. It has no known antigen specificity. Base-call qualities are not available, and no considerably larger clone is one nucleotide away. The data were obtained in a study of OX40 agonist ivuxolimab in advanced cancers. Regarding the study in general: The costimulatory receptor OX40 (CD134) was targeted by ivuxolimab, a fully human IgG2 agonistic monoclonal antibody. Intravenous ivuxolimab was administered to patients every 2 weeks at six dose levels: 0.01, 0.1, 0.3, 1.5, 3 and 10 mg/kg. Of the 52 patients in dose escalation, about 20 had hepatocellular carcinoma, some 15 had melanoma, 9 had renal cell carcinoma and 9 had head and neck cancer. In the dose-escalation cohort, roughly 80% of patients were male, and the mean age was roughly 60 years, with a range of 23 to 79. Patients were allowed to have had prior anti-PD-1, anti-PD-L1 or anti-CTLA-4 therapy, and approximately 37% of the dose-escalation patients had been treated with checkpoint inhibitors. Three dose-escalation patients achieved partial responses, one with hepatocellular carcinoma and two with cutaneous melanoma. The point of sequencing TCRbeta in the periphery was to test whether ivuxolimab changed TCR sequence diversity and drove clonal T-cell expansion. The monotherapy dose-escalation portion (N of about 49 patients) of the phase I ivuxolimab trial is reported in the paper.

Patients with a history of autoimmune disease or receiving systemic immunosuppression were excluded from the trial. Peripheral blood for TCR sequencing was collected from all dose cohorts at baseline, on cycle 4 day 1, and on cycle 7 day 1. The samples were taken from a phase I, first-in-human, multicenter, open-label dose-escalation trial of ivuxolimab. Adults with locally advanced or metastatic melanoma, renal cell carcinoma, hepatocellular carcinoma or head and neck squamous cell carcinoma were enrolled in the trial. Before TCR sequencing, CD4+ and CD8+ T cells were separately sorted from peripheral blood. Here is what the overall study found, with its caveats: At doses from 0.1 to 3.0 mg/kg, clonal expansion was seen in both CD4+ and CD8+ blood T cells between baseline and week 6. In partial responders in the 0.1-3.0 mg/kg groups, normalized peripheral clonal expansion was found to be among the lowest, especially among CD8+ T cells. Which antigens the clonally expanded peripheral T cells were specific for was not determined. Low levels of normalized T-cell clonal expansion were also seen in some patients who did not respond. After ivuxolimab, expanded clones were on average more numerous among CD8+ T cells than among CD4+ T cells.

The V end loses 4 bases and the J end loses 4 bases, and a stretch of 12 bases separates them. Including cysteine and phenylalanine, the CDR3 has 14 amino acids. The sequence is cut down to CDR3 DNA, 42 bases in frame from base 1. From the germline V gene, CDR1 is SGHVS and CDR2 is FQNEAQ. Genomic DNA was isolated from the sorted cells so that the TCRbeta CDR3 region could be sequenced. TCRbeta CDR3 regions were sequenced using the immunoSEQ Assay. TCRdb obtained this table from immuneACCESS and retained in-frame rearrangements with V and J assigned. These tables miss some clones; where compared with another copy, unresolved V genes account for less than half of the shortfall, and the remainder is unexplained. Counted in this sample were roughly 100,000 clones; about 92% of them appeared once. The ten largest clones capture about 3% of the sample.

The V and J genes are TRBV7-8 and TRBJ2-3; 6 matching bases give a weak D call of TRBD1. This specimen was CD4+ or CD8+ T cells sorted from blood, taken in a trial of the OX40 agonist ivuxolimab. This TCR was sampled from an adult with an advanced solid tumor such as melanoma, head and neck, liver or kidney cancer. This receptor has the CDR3 CASSSGTFADTQYF. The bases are TGTGCCAGCAGCTCCGGGACATTTGCAGATACGCAGTATTTT. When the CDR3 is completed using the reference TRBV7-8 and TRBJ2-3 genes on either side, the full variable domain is GAGVSQSPRYKVAKRGQDVALRCDPISGHVSLFWYQQALGQGPEFLTYFQNEAQLDKSGLPSDRFFAERPEGSVSTLKIQRTQQEDSAVYLCASSSGTFADTQYFGPGTRLTVL.